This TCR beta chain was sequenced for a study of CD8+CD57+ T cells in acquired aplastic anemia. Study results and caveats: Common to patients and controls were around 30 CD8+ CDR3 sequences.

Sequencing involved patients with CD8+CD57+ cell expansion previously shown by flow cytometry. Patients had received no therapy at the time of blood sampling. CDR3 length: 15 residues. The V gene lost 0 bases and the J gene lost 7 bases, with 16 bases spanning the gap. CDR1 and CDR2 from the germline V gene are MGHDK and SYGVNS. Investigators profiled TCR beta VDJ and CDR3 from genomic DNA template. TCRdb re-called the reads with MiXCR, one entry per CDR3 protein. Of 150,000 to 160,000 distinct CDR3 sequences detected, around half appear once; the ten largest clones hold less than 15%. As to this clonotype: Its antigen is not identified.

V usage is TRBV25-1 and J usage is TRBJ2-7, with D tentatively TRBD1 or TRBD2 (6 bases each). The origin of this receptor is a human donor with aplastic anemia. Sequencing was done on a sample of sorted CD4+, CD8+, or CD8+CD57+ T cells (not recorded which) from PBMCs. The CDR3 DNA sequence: TGTGCCAGCAGTGAATACGGGGGCTCGAGCGGTGAGCAGTACTTC. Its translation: CASSEYGGSSGEQYF.